Listed below are T cell receptor beta chains from one sample, sequenced in a study of blood T cell repertoires in COVID-19. Sequencing used immunoSEQ multiplex PCR; TCRdb keeps in-frame clones, though not all of them. The sample holds 250,000 or so clones, approximately 88% seen once. Material: PBMCs or T cells enriched from blood (not recorded which). The receptors derive from a middle-aged woman with acute COVID-19. CDR3s include the opening cysteine and the closing phenylalanine or tryptophan. The D gene is left open where the match is weak. Size is omitted from some rows. Given values are once, few, many or a class for expanded clones.

size	J	V	D	CDR3	DNA
few	TRBJ2-2	TRBV6-5	NA	CASTVDRRGTGELFF	TGTGCCAGCACGGTAGATCGGAGGGGCACCGGGGAGCTGTTTTTT
NA	TRBJ1-3	TRBV29-1	NA	CSVRGGPSSGNTIYF	TGCAGCGTGCGCGGGGGCCCCAGCTCTGGAAACACCATATATTTT
NA	TRBJ1-2	TRBV2	NA	CASTAGNNYGYTF	TGTGCCAGCACCGCGGGAAATAACTATGGCTACACCTTC
NA	TRBJ2-2	TRBV12-3/TRBV12-4	TRBD1	CASSTGAPGELFF	TGTGCCAGCAGTACAGGGGCCCCCGGGGAGCTGTTTTTT
NA	TRBJ1-3	TRBV6-5	NA	CASSYSGSGNTIYF	TGTGCCAGCAGTTATAGCGGATCTGGAAACACCATATATTTT
NA	TRBJ1-6	TRBV11-2	TRBD1	CASSLGVGSGQGNSPLHF	TGTGCCAGCAGCTTAGGTGTGGGGTCGGGACAGGGGAATTCACCCCTCCACTTT
NA	TRBJ1-5	TRBV5-8	TRBD1	CASSPYRTGAQPQHF	TGTGCCAGCAGCCCTTACCGGACAGGGGCACAGCCCCAGCATTTT
NA	TRBJ2-2	TRBV21-1	NA	CASSTTGNTGELFF	TGTGCCAGCAGCACCACAGGAAACACCGGGGAGCTGTTTTTT
NA	TRBJ2-7	TRBV7-9	TRBD1	CASSPLPGQGGHEQYF	TGTGCCAGCAGCCCCCTGCCCGGACAGGGCGGCCACGAGCAGTACTTC
NA	TRBJ2-5	TRBV6-6	TRBD1	CASSYQGALLETQYF	TGTGCCAGCAGTTACCAGGGGGCGCTGCTGGAGACCCAGTACTTC
NA	TRBJ1-5	TRBV6-5	NA	CASTPLIDQPQHF	TGTGCCAGCACTCCCCTTATAGATCAGCCCCAGCATTTT
few	TRBJ1-6	TRBV2	TRBD1	CASSERGPGRDRATFF	TGTGCCAGCAGTGAAAGGGGTCCGGGTCGCGACAGGGCAACTTTTTTC
NA	TRBJ1-2	TRBV18	TRBD1	CASSPRRGQGETGYTF	TGTGCCAGCTCACCCCGGAGGGGACAGGGCGAAACTGGCTACACCTTC
NA	TRBJ2-6	TRBV7-2	NA	CASSLAGTSGANVLTF	TGTGCCAGCAGCTTGGCGGGGACCTCTGGGGCCAACGTCCTGACTTTC
NA	TRBJ2-1	TRBV30	TRBD2	CAWNAAGGRNEQFF	TGTGCCTGGAATGCAGCGGGGGGGCGCAATGAGCAGTTCTTC
few	TRBJ2-2	TRBV9	TRBD1	CASSPRQGDTGELFF	TGTGCCAGCAGCCCTCGACAGGGAGACACCGGGGAGCTGTTTTTT
NA	TRBJ1-2	TRBV29-1	NA	CSVERDTPNYGYTF	TGCAGCGTGGAACGGGACACCCCTAACTATGGCTACACCTTC
NA	TRBJ1-2	TRBV29-1	NA	CSVEAWDIFNYGYTF	TGCAGCGTTGAAGCATGGGACATTTTTAACTATGGCTACACCTTC
NA	TRBJ1-4	TRBV5-4	NA	CASSLAGKGEKLFF	TGTGCCAGCAGCTTGGCAGGGAAGGGTGAAAAACTGTTTTTT
NA	TRBJ2-5	TRBV27	TRBD2	CASSLSGLARETQYF	TGTGCCAGCAGTTTATCGGGACTAGCGAGGGAGACCCAGTACTTC
few	TRBJ2-3	TRBV10-3	TRBD2	CAISGAGADTQYF	TGTGCCATCAGTGGGGCGGGGGCAGATACGCAGTATTTT
NA	TRBJ2-7	TRBV7-9	NA	CASSPPWAAYEQYF	TGTGCCAGCAGCCCGCCGTGGGCCGCCTACGAGCAGTACTTC
NA	TRBJ1-5	TRBV15	TRBD1	CATSSGQGDQPQHF	TGTGCCACCAGCAGCGGGCAGGGGGATCAGCCCCAGCATTTT
few	TRBJ2-1	TRBV7-9	TRBD2	CASSLLGLAGGVNEQFF	TGTGCCAGCAGCTTACTCGGACTAGCGGGGGGAGTCAATGAGCAGTTCTTC
NA	TRBJ1-5	TRBV7-9	TRBD1	CASSLYGTGHQPQHF	TGTGCCAGCAGCTTATACGGGACAGGGCATCAGCCCCAGCATTTT
NA	TRBJ1-2	TRBV4-2	TRBD1	CASSPSDRANYGYTF	TGTGCCAGCAGCCCTTCGGACAGGGCTAACTATGGCTACACCTTC
NA	TRBJ2-1	TRBV5-1	TRBD2	CASSMGLSEQFF	TGCGCCAGCAGCATGGGACTATCCGAGCAGTTCTTC
NA	TRBJ1-2	TRBV10-2	TRBD1	CASRDRVVGYTF	TGCGCCAGCAGGGACAGGGTCGTGGGCTACACCTTC
NA	TRBJ2-3	TRBV5-4	TRBD1	CASSTLTGAGDTQYF	TGTGCCAGCAGCACACTGACAGGGGCCGGGGATACGCAGTATTTT